This T cell receptor beta chain was identified in a study of blood T cell repertoires in COVID-19. At the level of the study: T cells, B-cell-depleted T cells, or PBMCs supplied cDNA or gDNA.

Methods used by the authors: Amplification of reference gene primers was used by the study to estimate nucleated cell counts. Repertoires were generated with immunoSEQ multiplex PCR, while TCRdb's copy carries only in-frame clones and drops some. That table is the source of V, J and clone size, and D and trimming were worked out from the DNA. Of fewer than 250,000 clones in the sample, about 85% were seen once. V was trimmed by 6 bases and J by 0 bases, leaving 21 bases between them. This CDR3 spans 18 amino acids. Germline values: CDR1 KGHSH, CDR2 LQKENI. The sequenced sample consisted of peripheral blood. This rearrangement joins TRBV18 to TRBJ2-1, with a tentative D call TRBD2 (5 bases). This clonotype originated in a woman aged 60-75 years with active or convalescent COVID-19. The CDR3: CASSRTLSGGGSYNEQFF. CDR3 nucleotide sequence: TGTGCCAGCTCTCGGACTCTATCGGGCGGAGGCTCCTACAATGAGCAGTTCTTC.